A single sample gave rise to the 21 T cell receptor beta chains below, sequenced in a study of control samples from healthy donors and cancer patients. The protocol was immunoSEQ multiplex PCR, while the TCRdb copy is restricted to in-frame clones and leaves out a portion. This table holds about 210,000 clones. The sample was blood. Receptors were obtained from a woman aged 30 to 39 in good health.

This rearrangement joins TRBV5-1 to TRBJ2-3; 8 positions match TRBD1. Germline CDR1 is SGHRS and CDR2 is YFSETQ. With V trimmed by 3 bases and J by 0 bases, 9 bases remained unmatched. CDR3 length: 17 amino acids. CDR3 protein: CASSSGQETSSTDTQYF. The CDR3, as DNA: TGCGCCAGCAGCTCGGGACAGGAGACTTCTAGCACAGATACGCAGTATTTT.

The chain carries TRBV9 and TRBJ1-2, with 8 bases lining up with TRBD1. There are 15 residues in the CDR3. The V segment lost 0 bases and the J segment 2 bases; nucleotides outside the gene matches: 3. The germline V gene has CDR1 SGDLS and CDR2 YYNGEE. The CDR3 DNA sequence: TGTGCCAGCAGCGTAGGGACAGGGCGAAACTATGGCTACACCTTC. Translation gives CASSVGTGRNYGYTF. Full variable domain (remainder filled in from reference TRBV9 and TRBJ1-2): DSGVTQTPKHLITATGQRVTLRCSPRSGDLSVYWYQQSLDQGLQFLIQYYNGEERAKGNILERFSAQQFPDLHSELNLSSLELGDSALYFCASSVGTGRNYGYTFGSGTRLTVV.

This sequence joins TRBV4-3 and TRBJ1-5, with D perhaps matching TRBD1 (5 bases). The CDR3 has 14 residues. Germline V gene lookup returns CDR1 LGHNA and CDR2 YSLEER. Trimming left V 1 base short and J 8 bases short, with 12 bases between. The CDR3 DNA reads TGCGCCAGCAGCCAAGTGAGGGACTGGGAGCCCCAGCATTTT. Translation: CASSQVRDWEPQHF.

The CDR3 coding sequence is TGTGCCAGCAGCCAAGATCTCCTAGCGGGGAGACAAGAGACCCAGTACTTC. This translates into CASSQDLLAGRQETQYF. This rearrangement joins TRBV3-1 (or the pseudogene TRBV3-2) to TRBJ2-5; 9 bases fit TRBD2. The CDR3 extends over 17 amino acids. Trimming cost V 0 bases and J 2 bases; bases outside gene matches: 7. In germline, CDR1 is LGHDT, CDR2 YNNKEL (reference sequence).

This rearrangement joins TRBV30 to TRBJ1-6; TRBD1 matches at 8 bases. The CDR3 is 16 residues long. Losses at the gene ends were 2 bases for V and 4 bases for J; bases not matched to a gene: 7. The germline V gene has CDR1 GTSNPN and CDR2 SVGIG (reference sequence). The CDR3 here is CAWSYQRQGYNSPLHF. CDR3 coding DNA: TGTGCCTGGAGTTATCAACGACAGGGGTATAATTCACCCCTCCACTTT.

In the case of this clone: This sample also contains other DNA sequences that code for the same CDR3. The chain couples TRBV6-1 to TRBJ2-7; D perhaps matches TRBD2 (5 bases). This CDR3 region has 12 residues. CDR1 MNHNS and CDR2 SASEGT come from the germline V gene. Between the trimmed V and J ends, which lost 3 bases and 4 bases, there was a span of 7 bases. The CDR3 region is CASSDRGYEQYF. The CDR3 bases are TGTGCCAGCAGTGACCGCGGGTACGAGCAGTACTTC.

The chain couples TRBV4-2 to TRBJ2-3; D might be TRBD1 or TRBD2, each matching 7 bases. The CDR3 runs 16 residues. CDR1 is LGHNA, CDR2 YNFKEQ, per germline. Trimming stripped 1 base from V and 3 bases from J, with 14 bases between. CDR3 in amino acids: CASSQAGGAETDTQYF. The CDR3 DNA is TGTGCCAGCAGCCAAGCAGGGGGGGCCGAAACAGATACGCAGTATTTT.

The rearrangement joins TRBV4-2 to TRBJ1-2; the D gene is possibly TRBD1 (5 bases). Per the germline V gene, CDR1 is LGHNA and CDR2 is YNFKEQ. Trimming took 0 bases from V and 5 from J, leaving 16 bases between them. This CDR3 is 16 amino acids long. As DNA, the CDR3 is TGTGCCAGCAGCCAAGATTTGCACAGGATAGGTTATGGCTACACCTTC. It encodes CASSQDLHRIGYGYTF.

This CDR3 reads CASSFSQGTEAFF. The CDR3 DNA reads as TGTGCCAGCAGTTTTTCACAGGGTACTGAAGCTTTCTTT. The chain links TRBV27 to TRBJ1-1; a possible D gene is TRBD1 (6 bases). The V end was cut by 3 bases, the J end by 5 bases, with 10 bases between. This CDR3 is built from 13 residues. Germline loops: CDR1 MNHEY, CDR2 SMNVEV (reference sequence).

V gene TRBV5-3 combines with J gene TRBJ2-1; 13 bases line up with TRBD2. TRBV5-3 is classed as an ORF, of uncertain function. V was pared by 0 bases and J by 8 bases, with 14 bases of the junction left unmatched. This CDR3 contains 19 residues. The CDR3: CARSLADTGLAGECDEQFF. The CDR3 DNA follows: TGTGCCAGAAGCTTGGCCGACACCGGACTAGCGGGGGAATGCGATGAGCAGTTCTTC.

The rearrangement joins TRBV2 to TRBJ1-1, with no clear D. The germline V and J ends were trimmed by 0 bases and 0 bases, with 5 bases remaining between them. CDR3 size: 14 residues. Germline CDR1 is SNHLY and CDR2 is FYNNEI. CDR3 bases: TGTGCCAGCAGTGAAGCCGATATGAACACTGAAGCTTTCTTT. Amino acids: CASSEADMNTEAFF.

The chain employs TRBV5-1 and TRBJ1-2; 9 nucleotides agree with TRBD1. CDR1 is SGHRS, CDR2 YFSETQ, per germline. V trimming: 2 bases; J trimming: 4 bases; junction bases outside the gene matches: 3. This CDR3 spans 14 amino acids. The CDR3 DNA reads as TGCGCCAGCAGCTTCGGGACAGGGCCCTATGGCTACACCTTC. It specifies CASSFGTGPYGYTF.

DNA for the CDR3: TGTGCCAGCCGAGAAGACGCCCCGCTCACAGATACGCAGTATTTT. It encodes CASREDAPLTDTQYF. This sequence joins TRBV19 and TRBJ2-3; D is unclear. V was shortened by 9 bases and J by 2 bases, with 18 bases between the two germline ends. The CDR3 contains 15 residues. Looked up from germline, CDR1 is LNHDA and CDR2 is SQIVND (reference sequence).

The J gene is TRBJ2-1, the V gene TRBV29-1; 11 bases are shared with TRBD1. The CDR3 sequence is 14 residues long. Unmatched junction bases numbered 5, after V lost 4 bases and J lost 6 bases. Germline lookup yields CDR1 SQVTM and CDR2 ANQGSEA. The CDR3, as DNA: TGCAGCGTTGTTTGGGGGACAGGGGGCAATGAGCAGTTCTTC. Its protein is CSVVWGTGGNEQFF.

J is TRBJ1-2 and V is TRBV7-9; D gene unclear. Looked up from germline, CDR1 is SEHNR and CDR2 is FQNEAQ (reference sequence). V was shortened by 4 bases and J by 14 bases, with 17 bases between the two germline ends. The CDR3 has 12 amino acids. The CDR3 DNA sequence: TGTGCCAGCAGCTCGGTGGGGAGGGCTCAAACCTTC. Translation gives CASSSVGRAQTF.

The CDR3 spells CATSRDRAEKLFF. DNA for the CDR3: TGTGCCACCAGCAGAGACAGAGCTGAAAAACTGTTTTTT. V gene TRBV15 combines with J gene TRBJ1-4, with unresolved D. The CDR3 sequence is 13 residues long. Trimming stripped 0 bases from V and 7 bases from J, with 6 bases between. The germline gives CDR1 LNHNV, CDR2 YYDKDF (reference sequence).

This chain connects TRBV2 to TRBJ2-1; no definite D call. The CDR3 spans 11 residues. Germline CDR1 reads SNHLY; CDR2 reads FYNNEI. V was clipped by 4 bases and J by 7 bases, with 5 bases between them. CDR3: CASSARNEQFF. The CDR3 nucleotides read TGTGCCAGCAGTGCTAGGAATGAGCAGTTCTTC.

V gene TRBV6-4 combines with J gene TRBJ2-7; 9 bases are shared with TRBD1. The CDR3 covers 15 residues. V shed 6 bases, J shed 0 bases, and the junction held 6 bases outside the gene matches. Germline V lookup: CDR1 MRHNA, CDR2 SNTAGT. CDR3 residues: CASSRDRVGSYEQYF. For the CDR3, the DNA is TGTGCCAGCAGCCGGGACAGGGTTGGCTCCTACGAGCAGTACTTC.

The chain recombines TRBV27 with TRBJ1-5; 9 bases line up with TRBD1. The CDR3 length is 17 residues. Germline lookup yields CDR1 MNHEY and CDR2 SMNVEV (reference sequence). J was trimmed by 3 bases and V by 8 bases; bases with no gene match: 14. CDR3 bases: TGTGCCAGCCGTCCTCTCGGGGACAGGGATTACAATCAGCCCCAGCATTTT. It codes for CASRPLGDRDYNQPQHF.

V is TRBV6-5 and J is TRBJ1-2; D is ambiguous. CDR3 size: 14 residues. With 0 bases removed from V and 5 bases from J, the gap between germline ends came to 10 bases. In germline, CDR1 is MNHEY, CDR2 SVGAGI. In DNA, the CDR3 is TGTGCCAGCAGTTACTCGAACGCCCTGTATGGCTACACCTTC. Translating it yields CASSYSNALYGYTF.

V gene TRBV19 combines with J gene TRBJ1-5, with 9 nucleotides matching TRBD1. The V gene's germline CDR1 is LNHDA and CDR2 SQIVND (reference sequence). The V segment lost 8 bases and the J segment 2 bases; nucleotides outside the gene matches: 13. This CDR3 is 17 amino acids long. CDR3 nucleotide sequence: TGTGCCAGTTTGGCCCAACAGGGGGCGGGGGGCAATCAGCCCCAGCATTTT. This translates into CASLAQQGAGGNQPQHF.